The text below deals with one T cell receptor (beta chain). This specimen comes from a study of blood T cell repertoires in COVID-19. For the study at large: Some COVID-19 samples were acute and others convalescent; all came from the United States, Italy and Spain.

Donors were grouped by their self-reported clinical history. Original data processing: Reference gene primer amplification gave nucleated cell count estimates. Generated by immunoSEQ multiplex PCR, the TCRdb table keeps only in-frame clones and is missing some. V and J calls plus clone size are reproduced from that table; the DNA served to infer D and trimming. Of about 220,000 clones in the sample, over 80% are singletons; the top ten hold approximately 7.3%. The CDR3 totals 14 residues. CDR1 and CDR2 (germline): SNHLY, FYNNEI. Trimming cost V 7 bases and J 3 bases, with 12 bases left between them. The chain has TRBV2 and TRBJ1-4, with D perhaps matching TRBD1 (6 bases). Input material: PBMCs or T cells enriched from blood (not recorded which). The receptor comes from a woman aged 40 to 50 who had recovered from COVID-19. The CDR3 loop is CASKRDTANEKLFF. The CDR3 nucleotides read TGTGCCAGCAAGCGGGACACGGCTAATGAAAAACTGTTTTTT.